The sequence of this TCR beta chain was determined in a study of T cells in Graves' hyperthyroidism and ophthalmopathy. TCR beta CDR3 regions were amplified from RNA transcripts. Initially, a first-round RT-PCR of the TCR CDR3 employed the HTBI primer set. TCRdb passed the multiplex PCR reads through MiXCR, listing each CDR3 protein once. The table includes 340,000 or so distinct CDR3 sequences, 15% to 20% detected once. This clonotype has at least ten counts. CDR3 size: 16 residues. CDR1 GTSNPN and CDR2 SVGIG come from the germline V gene (reference sequence). Trimming took 4 bases from V and 0 from J, leaving 15 bases between them.

The chain is built from TRBV30 and TRBJ2-2; D is uncertain. The clonotype comes from a woman in her forties or fifties with Graves' hyperthyroidism. The sample taken for sequencing was blood. CDR3 amino acids: CAWNLGNPSNTGELFF. CDR3 DNA sequence: TGTGCCTGGAACTTAGGGAATCCTTCGAACACCGGGGAGCTGTTTTTT.